The 28 T cell receptor beta chains below were found in one sample sequenced in a study of early T cells in non-severe SARS-CoV-2 infection. TCRdb recomputed calls from the 5' RACE reads with MiXCR, one row per CDR3 protein. The sample lists around 66,000 distinct CDR3 sequences; 13% were seen once. Sequencing input: whole blood. These receptor sequences come from an adult who was a healthcare worker with PCR-confirmed SARS-CoV-2 infection or an uninfected control (not recorded which).

The gene calls are TRBV10-3 and TRBJ1-5; D is uncertain. The CDR3 contains 13 residues. Trimming took 4 bases from V and 4 from J, leaving 8 bases between them. From germline, CDR1 is ENHRY and CDR2 SYGVKD. Here the CDR3 DNA reads TGTGCCATCAGTGCGTTGCCTAATCAGCCCCAGCATTTT. Residues: CAISALPNQPQHF.

This clonotype was found a few times. V is TRBV12-3 or TRBV12-4 and J is TRBJ2-2, with 8 bases lining up with TRBD1. The CDR3 has 16 residues. V dropped 1 base and J dropped 5; count of bases not matched to a gene: 6. CDR3 sequence reads: CASSLGTGPLTGELFF. The CDR3, as DNA: TGTGCCAGCAGTTTAGGGACAGGGCCTCTAACCGGGGAGCTGTTTTTT.

This clonotype has more than one count but fewer than ten. The genes are TRBV12-3 or TRBV12-4 and TRBJ2-1; the D gene is possibly TRBD1 (5 bases). V was pared by 3 bases and J by 8 bases, with 11 bases between. This CDR3 contains 13 residues. CDR3 sequence reads: CASSLTVQYEQFF. The CDR3 region has the DNA TGTGCCAGCAGTTTGACAGTACAATATGAGCAGTTCTTC.

This clonotype appeared many times. V and J are TRBV20-1 and TRBJ2-2, with 8 bases aligning to TRBD1. In germline, CDR1 is DFQATT, CDR2 SNEGSKA (reference sequence). The ends lost 5 bases at V and 6 bases at J; junction bases unmatched: 5. CDR3 size: 13 residues. CDR3 in DNA: TGCAGTGCTGTACCGACAGGGGCCGGGGAGCTGTTTTTT. Translated: CSAVPTGAGELFF.

A few counts support this clonotype. In DNA form, the CDR3 reads TGTGCCAGCAGCCTTCGGAGCGGATATGGGGAAAAAAACATTCAGTACTTC. Translated, it gives CASSLRSGYGEKNIQYF. This sequence joins TRBV7-2 and TRBJ2-4; D may be TRBD2 (5 bases). The CDR3 is 17 residues long. V was trimmed by 5 bases and J by 4 bases, leaving 21 bases between them. Germline V gives CDR1 SGHTA, CDR2 FQGNSA.

This clonotype came up a few times. The genes are TRBV9 and TRBJ1-4; 8 bases align to TRBD1. The ends lost 4 bases at V and 8 bases at J; junction bases unmatched: 10. The germline V gene encodes CDR1 SGDLS and CDR2 YYNGEE. The CDR3 length is 15 residues. The CDR3 loop is CASSPYQDRGEKLFF. In nucleotides, the CDR3 is TGTGCCAGCAGCCCCTACCAAGACAGGGGCGAAAAACTGTTTTTT. Complete variable domain (other parts from reference TRBV9 and TRBJ1-4): DSGVTQTPKHLITATGQRVTLRCSPRSGDLSVYWYQQSLDQGLQFLIQYYNGEERAKGNILERFSAQQFPDLHSELNLSSLELGDSALYFCASSPYQDRGEKLFFGSGTQLSVL.

In its sample, this clonotype was seen many times. The chain is built from TRBV12-3 or TRBV12-4 and TRBJ2-6, with D possibly being TRBD1 (5 bases). Trimming took 6 bases from V and 4 from J, leaving 10 bases between them. The length of the CDR3 is 14 residues. CDR3 loop: CASSRQTGANVLTF. The CDR3 DNA reads as TGTGCCAGCAGCCGACAGACAGGGGCCAACGTCCTGACTTTC.

The sample holds many counts of this clonotype. J is TRBJ2-5 and V is TRBV29-1; possible D gene TRBD1, 6 bases. CDR1 is SQVTM and CDR2 is ANQGSEA in the germline V gene. The CDR3 runs 12 residues. V was clipped by 4 bases and J by 1 base, with 7 bases between them. For the CDR3, the DNA is TGCAGCGTTGCAGGGGCCCAAGAGACCCAGTACTTC. This sequence encodes CSVAGAQETQYF.

This clonotype was seen a handful of times. The chain joins TRBV19 to TRBJ1-4; D ambiguous. The CDR3 is made up of 15 amino acids. CDR1 and CDR2 (germline): LNHDA, SQIVND (reference sequence). V lost 1 base, J lost 6 bases, and 12 bases lay in between. The CDR3 DNA sequence: TGTGCCAGTAGTATAGTGGCCTTTGGGGATGAAAAACTGTTTTTT. Translation gives CASSIVAFGDEKLFF.

In this sample, this clonotype turned up many times. DNA of the CDR3: TGTGCCAGCACCCCGGGAGGGGACGAGCAGTTCTTC. It encodes CASTPGGDEQFF. The gene calls are TRBV12-3 or TRBV12-4 and TRBJ2-1; 8 bases agree with TRBD2. CDR3 length: 12 residues. V lost 7 bases and J lost 10; bases outside the gene matches: 6.

The chain has TRBV18 and TRBJ1-1; no firm D call. The V end lost 3 bases, the J end lost 6 bases, and 5 bases lay between the germline ends. Germline V gene sequence: CDR1 KGHSH, CDR2 LQKENI. The CDR3 extends over 11 amino acids. The CDR3 DNA is TGTGCCAGCTCACCGCAGGCTGAAGCTTTCTTT. Translating it yields CASSPQAEAFF.

This clonotype appeared many times. The chain carries TRBV11-2 and TRBJ2-5; D ambiguous. The CDR3 runs 15 residues. The ends were cut back, 4 bases at V and 5 bases at J, with 17 bases in the middle. Germline V gene sequence: CDR1 SGHAT, CDR2 FQNNGV. In DNA, the CDR3 is TGTGCCAGCAGCTCAACACGGGTAATTGGCGAGACCCAGTACTTC. This sequence encodes CASSSTRVIGETQYF.

The rearrangement links TRBV5-1 to TRBJ2-3, with 12 positions matching TRBD1. The J segment lost 0 bases and the V segment lost 1 base, leaving 6 bases of the junction unmatched. Germline V gene lookup returns CDR1 SGHRS and CDR2 YFSETQ. The CDR3 sequence is 18 residues long. The chain's CDR3 is CASSLTGTGGRSTDTQYF. In nucleotides, the CDR3 is TGCGCCAGCAGCTTGACCGGGACAGGGGGCCGTAGCACAGATACGCAGTATTTT.

The rearrangement links TRBV7-6 to TRBJ2-5; D may be TRBD1 (5 bases). Trimming stripped 7 bases from V and 2 bases from J, with 14 bases between. The germline gives CDR1 SGHVS, CDR2 FNYEAQ. The CDR3 consists of 14 residues. The chain's CDR3 is CASTLGVNQETQYF. For the CDR3, the DNA is TGTGCCAGCACTCTAGGGGTGAATCAAGAGACCCAGTACTTC.

The V gene is TRBV5-5, the J gene TRBJ2-7, with 7 bases identical to TRBD1. With V trimmed by 0 bases and J by 4 bases, 7 bases remained unmatched. Germline lookup yields CDR1 SGHKS and CDR2 YYEKEE (reference sequence). The CDR3 has 15 amino acids. CDR3 sequence (DNA): TGTGCCAGCAGCTTGGAGCCAGGGGGATTTTACGAGCAGTACTTC. Protein: CASSLEPGGFYEQYF.

CDR3 coding DNA: TGTGCCAGCAGCGTCGCTACAGCGAACACTGAAGCTTTCTTT. Translating gives CASSVATANTEAFF. The rearrangement uses TRBV9 and TRBJ1-1, with D hard to call. The V and J ends lost 2 bases and 1 base respectively, with 9 bases between them. The germline gives CDR1 SGDLS, CDR2 YYNGEE. CDR3 size: 14 residues.

The sample holds many counts of this clonotype. This sequence joins TRBV29-1 and TRBJ2-1, with D unresolved. Germline V lookup: CDR1 SQVTM, CDR2 ANQGSEA. Trimming stripped 6 bases from V and 2 bases from J, with 8 bases between. The CDR3 runs to 12 residues. The CDR3 here is CSVRSTYNEQFF. CDR3 bases: TGCAGCGTCAGGAGTACCTACAATGAGCAGTTCTTC.

Points on this clonotype: One base away lies a much larger clone, so this may be a sequencing read error. This CDR3 fails to terminate in the conserved phenylalanine or tryptophan, so it likely reflects a read error. This chain connects TRBV14 to TRBJ2-7; 11 nucleotides agree with TRBD1. V gave up 4 bases and J gave up 3 bases; unmatched junction bases: 17. The CDR3 contains 19 residues. Germline V gives CDR1 SGHDN, CDR2 FVKESK. The DNA for the CDR3 is TGTGCCAGCAGCCCGGGGACAGGGGGAGCGATGGGGCACTTCTACGAGCAGTACCTC. As protein: CASSPGTGGAMGHFYEQYL.

This clonotype was observed a few times. The chain uses TRBV20-1 and TRBJ2-5; 9 bases are shared with TRBD2. This CDR3 is 13 amino acids long. Looked up from germline, CDR1 is DFQATT and CDR2 is SNEGSKA (reference sequence). The J segment lost 5 bases and the V segment lost 5 bases, leaving 6 bases of the junction unmatched. The CDR3 spells CSAGTSPWETQYF. CDR3 nucleotide sequence: TGCAGTGCTGGGACTAGCCCCTGGGAGACCCAGTACTTC.

A few counts support this clonotype. DNA of the CDR3: TGTGCCATCAGTGAGCCTGGCTCAGGGGTCCCCTACGAGCAGTACTTC. It encodes CAISEPGSGVPYEQYF. This sequence joins TRBV10-3 and TRBJ2-7, with a tentative D call TRBD1 (6 bases). CDR3 length: 16 residues. Trimming took 2 bases from V and 2 from J, leaving 16 bases between them. Germline CDR1 and CDR2: ENHRY and SYGVKD.

This sequence joins TRBV29-1 and TRBJ2-1, with 9 bases matching TRBD2. Trimming removed 6 bases from V and 15 bases from J; junction bases left unmatched: 6. Germline lookup yields CDR1 SQVTM and CDR2 ANQGSEA. This CDR3 has 10 residues. CDR3 protein: CSVVAGEGFF. The CDR3 DNA sequence: TGCAGCGTAGTAGCGGGAGAGGGGTTCTTC.

The V call is TRBV6-1, the J call TRBJ2-7; D is uncertain. Germline values: CDR1 MNHNS, CDR2 SASEGT. This CDR3 contains 14 residues. The V end was cut by 5 bases, the J end by 5 bases, with 16 bases between. DNA for the CDR3: TGTGCCAGCAGTACCCGGCCCGCAGTGCACGAGCAGTACTTC. Amino acids: CASSTRPAVHEQYF.

The chain uses TRBV28 and TRBJ2-7, with a possible D match to TRBD1 (5 bases). Germline V gene lookup returns CDR1 MDHEN and CDR2 SYDVKM. The CDR3 spans 14 residues. V was clipped by 6 bases and J by 4 bases, with 16 bases between them. The CDR3 nucleotides read TGTGCCAGCAGAATGACAGCGAAAGTGTACGAGCAGTACTTC. This sequence encodes CASRMTAKVYEQYF.

J is TRBJ2-7 and V is TRBV18, with 9 bases matching TRBD1. With 5 bases clipped from V and 4 bases from J, the junction kept 6 bases outside the gene matches. There are 14 residues in the CDR3. CDR1 and CDR2 from the germline V gene are KGHSH and LQKENI. CDR3 bases: TGTGCCAGCTCAATAAACAGGGGGCTATACGAGCAGTACTTC. Translation: CASSINRGLYEQYF.

V usage is TRBV6-6 and J usage is TRBJ2-7; no clear D gene. Germline CDR1 is MNHNY and CDR2 is SVGAGI (reference sequence). The CDR3 contains 15 residues. Trimming left V 0 bases short and J 5 bases short, with 14 bases between. The CDR3 spells CASSYSKDVPNEQYF. The CDR3 nucleotides are TGTGCCAGCAGTTACTCGAAGGATGTCCCCAACGAGCAGTACTTC.

The chain combines TRBV20-1 with TRBJ1-6; D not resolved. This CDR3 comprises 17 residues. Germline CDR1 DFQATT, CDR2 SNEGSKA (reference sequence). With 0 bases removed from V and 0 bases from J, the gap between germline ends came to 12 bases. In nucleotides, the CDR3 is TGCAGTGCTAGAGATCGAGGATCTAGCTCCTATAATTCACCCCTCCACTTT. It translates to CSARDRGSSSYNSPLHF.

A few counts support this clonotype. The genes are TRBV7-9 and TRBJ2-3; D unresolved. Trimming cost V 2 bases and J 4 bases, with 10 bases left between them. CDR3 length: 14 amino acids. The germline CDR1 and CDR2 sequences are SEHNR and FQNEAQ (reference sequence). The CDR3 region has the DNA TGTGCCAGCAGCTTAAGATGGGGTCCAGATACGCAGTATTTT. Translation: CASSLRWGPDTQYF.

This clonotype has only a few counts. The chain uses TRBV9 and TRBJ2-2; 7 nucleotides agree with TRBD1. CDR3 size: 14 residues. V lost 4 bases, J lost 6 bases, and 6 bases stayed unmatched. Per germline, CDR1 SGDLS and CDR2 YYNGEE. Here the CDR3 DNA reads TGTGCCAGCAGCCCCAGACAGGGCCCCGGGGAGCTGTTTTTT. Residues: CASSPRQGPGELFF.